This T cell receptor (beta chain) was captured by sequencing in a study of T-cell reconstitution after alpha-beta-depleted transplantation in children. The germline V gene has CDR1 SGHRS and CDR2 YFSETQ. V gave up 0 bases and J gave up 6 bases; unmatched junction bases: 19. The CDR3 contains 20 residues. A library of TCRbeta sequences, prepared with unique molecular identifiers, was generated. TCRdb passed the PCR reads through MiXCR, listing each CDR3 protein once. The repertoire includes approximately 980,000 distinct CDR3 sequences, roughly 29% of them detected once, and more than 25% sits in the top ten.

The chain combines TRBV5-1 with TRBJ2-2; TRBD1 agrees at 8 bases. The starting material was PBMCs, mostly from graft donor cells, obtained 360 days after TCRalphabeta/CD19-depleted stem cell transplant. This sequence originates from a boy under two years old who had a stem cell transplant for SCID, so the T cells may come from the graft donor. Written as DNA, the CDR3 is TGCGCCAGCAGCTTGGCCGTTGGCAGGGGGCTCACTTCGCGTCCCGGGGAGCTGTTTTTT. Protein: CASSLAVGRGLTSRPGELFF.